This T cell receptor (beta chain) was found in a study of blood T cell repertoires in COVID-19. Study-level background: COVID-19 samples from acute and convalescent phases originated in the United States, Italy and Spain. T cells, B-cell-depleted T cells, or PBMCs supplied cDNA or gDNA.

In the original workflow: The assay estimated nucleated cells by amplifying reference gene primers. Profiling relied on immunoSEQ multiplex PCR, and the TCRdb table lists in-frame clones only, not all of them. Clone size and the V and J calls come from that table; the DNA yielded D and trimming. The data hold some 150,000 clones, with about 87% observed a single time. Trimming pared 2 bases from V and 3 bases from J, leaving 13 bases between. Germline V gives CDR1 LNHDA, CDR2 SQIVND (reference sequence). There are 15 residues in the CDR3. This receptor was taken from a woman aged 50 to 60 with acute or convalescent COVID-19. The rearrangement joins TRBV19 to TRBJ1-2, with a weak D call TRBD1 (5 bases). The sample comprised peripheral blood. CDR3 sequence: CASSISGAPYYGYTF. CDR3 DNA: TGTGCCAGTAGTATAAGTGGGGCGCCGTACTATGGCTACACCTTC.